The clone carrying this T cell receptor (beta chain) was found many times. No antigen is known for it. With 2 bases clipped from V and 4 bases from J, the junction kept 5 bases outside the gene matches. The CDR3 spans 14 residues. Germline V gene data show CDR1 as SGHRS and CDR2 as YFSETQ. The sample belongs to a study of T cells in Graves' hyperthyroidism and ophthalmopathy. Study at large: Peripheral blood was acquired at first diagnosis, ahead of any therapy whatsoever.

Broader study findings: A model using 13 V-J features told ophthalmopathy apart from stable hyperthyroidism. Blood also held most thyroid clonotypes expanded beyond 0.001. With a median lead of around 5.9 months before onset, the model predicted ophthalmopathy.

From RNA transcripts, TCR beta CDR3 regions were amplified. Researchers ran a first-round RT-PCR on the TCR CDR3 using the HTBI primer set. In TCRdb, the multiplex PCR reads were re-called with MiXCR into one record per CDR3 protein. The sample has around 300,000 distinct CDR3 sequences, about 19% seen once. The clonotype comes from a man aged 50 to 60 with Graves' ophthalmopathy. The sequencing sample was made of blood. The J gene is TRBJ1-1, the V gene TRBV5-1; TRBD1 matches at 7 bases. The CDR3 DNA is TGCGCCAGCAGCTTAGACAGGGCCTCCACTGAAGCTTTCTTT. It translates to CASSLDRASTEAFF.